Shown below are 28 T cell receptor beta chains from a single sample sequenced in a study of identical twins. Using its own MiXCR run on the 5' RACE reads, TCRdb lists one record per CDR3 protein. The sample has hundreds of thousands of distinct CDR3 sequences; 12% are singletons. The same data also contributed to another study, on yellow fever vaccine responses in identical twins.

The sample consisted of PBMCs. These receptor sequences come from a woman under 30 in good health.

J is TRBJ1-2 and V is TRBV28, with D hard to call. The CDR3 extends over 13 amino acids. Trimming removed 3 bases from V and 0 bases from J, with 5 bases in between. Germline CDR1 is MDHEN and CDR2 is SYDVKM. Here the CDR3 DNA reads TGTGCCAGCAGTTTCGCAGCTAACTATGGCTACACCTTC. Its translation is CASSFAANYGYTF.

The chain joins TRBV6-1 to TRBJ2-7, with 7 bases fitting TRBD1. CDR1 and CDR2 (germline): MNHNS, SASEGT. Trimming took 1 base from V and 1 from J; bases not matched to a gene: 7. The CDR3 has 16 residues. In nucleotides, the CDR3 is TGTGCCAGCAGTGAAGTTGTAGGGGGCGGGTCCTACGAGCAGTACTTC. Amino acids: CASSEVVGGGSYEQYF.

The chain joins TRBV5-5 to TRBJ1-5; tentatively, D is TRBD1 (5 bases). The CDR3 covers 16 residues. Germline-derived CDR1 and CDR2 are SGHKS and YYEKEE (reference sequence). V lost 1 base to trimming and J lost 1 base, with 12 bases between them. CDR3 in amino acids: CASSLSGQPSNQPQHF. Written as DNA, the CDR3 is TGTGCCAGCAGCTTGTCGGGGCAACCGAGCAATCAGCCCCAGCATTTT.

The genes are TRBV29-1 and TRBJ2-3; D may be TRBD2 (6 bases). Germline V gives CDR1 SQVTM, CDR2 ANQGSEA. The CDR3 runs 13 residues. With 4 bases removed from V and 3 bases from J, the gap between germline ends came to 11 bases. CDR3 coding DNA: TGCAGCGTTGCTAGACTAGGGACAGATACGCAGTATTTT. This sequence encodes CSVARLGTDTQYF.

This clonotype was seen only once. V gene TRBV5-4 combines with J gene TRBJ2-3; no firm D call. The germline V and J ends were trimmed by 7 bases and 11 bases, with 20 bases remaining between them. The CDR3 has 13 residues. CDR1 is SGHNT and CDR2 is YYREEE in the germline V gene (reference sequence). CDR3: CASGSGLESKQYF. Written as DNA, the CDR3 is TGTGCCAGCGGCTCTGGGCTTGAGAGCAAGCAGTATTTT.

This clonotype has only a few counts. The chain links TRBV12-3 or TRBV12-4 to TRBJ2-5; D is possibly TRBD1 (5 bases). The CDR3 runs 17 residues. V lost 5 bases and J 2 bases, leaving 21 bases between the germline ends. The CDR3 loop is CASSTAGANGAQETQYF. The CDR3 coding sequence is TGTGCCAGCAGTACCGCTGGGGCCAACGGAGCACAAGAGACCCAGTACTTC.

This clonotype was detected ten times or more. The V gene is TRBV12-3 or TRBV12-4, the J gene TRBJ1-5; D gene ambiguous. V was cut by 7 bases and J by 1 base, with 11 bases left in between. This CDR3 has 14 amino acids. Here the CDR3 reads CASTWEASNQPQHF. The CDR3 coding sequence is TGTGCCAGCACATGGGAGGCCAGCAATCAGCCCCAGCATTTT.

Many counts were recorded for this clonotype. J is TRBJ1-2 and V is TRBV4-1; D possibly corresponds to TRBD1 (5 bases). V was clipped by 0 bases and J by 2 bases, with 10 bases between them. The CDR3 is 15 amino acids. The germline CDR1 and CDR2 sequences are MGHRA and YSYEKL. The CDR3 coding sequence is TGCGCCAGCAGCCAAGAGACAGCCCCCAACTATGGCTACACCTTC. Protein: CASSQETAPNYGYTF.

This clonotype was detected ten times or more. J is TRBJ2-1 and V is TRBV3-1; D may correspond to TRBD1 or TRBD2 (6 bases each). V was pared by 0 bases and J by 11 bases, with 14 bases between. This CDR3 contains 14 residues. Germline CDR1 is LGHDT and CDR2 is YNNKEL (reference sequence). CDR3 nucleotide sequence: TGTGCCAGCAGCCAAGAGAGGGGGGACTGGAAGCAGTTCTTC. This translates into CASSQERGDWKQFF.

V gene TRBV5-6 combines with J gene TRBJ2-1; D not resolved. V lost 2 bases and J lost 0, with 9 bases in between. Germline V gene sequence: CDR1 SGHDT, CDR2 YYEEEE. CDR3 length: 15 residues. CDR3 bases: TGTGCCAGCAGCTTCGGACCTCTCTCCTACAATGAGCAGTTCTTC. Amino acids: CASSFGPLSYNEQFF.

This clonotype was detected only once. The V gene is TRBV7-9, the J gene TRBJ2-5, with a possible D match to TRBD1 (5 bases). Germline V CDR1 and CDR2: SEHNR, FQNEAQ (reference sequence). V lost 4 bases to trimming and J lost 4 bases, with 13 bases between them. This CDR3 is 14 amino acids long. CDR3 sequence (DNA): TGTGCCAGCAGCTCGTCAGGGTTCGGAGAGACCCAGTACTTC. It encodes CASSSSGFGETQYF.

This clonotype was counted only a few times. The CDR3 loop is CASSYLRYRTDTQYF. Written as DNA, the CDR3 is TGTGCCAGCAGCTATCTCCGATACCGCACAGATACGCAGTATTTT. The chain has TRBV27 and TRBJ2-3; D is unclear. CDR3 length: 15 residues. Trimming stripped 6 bases from V and 1 base from J, with 14 bases between. Germline-derived CDR1 and CDR2 are MNHEY and SMNVEV (reference sequence).

This clonotype occurred many times. The J gene is TRBJ2-7, the V gene TRBV5-1; D is uncertain. Germline V CDR1 and CDR2: SGHRS, YFSETQ. The CDR3 has 15 residues. V was shortened by 2 bases and J by 0 bases, with 12 bases between the two germline ends. The CDR3 loop reads CASSFSPSGSYEQYF. CDR3 nucleotides: TGCGCCAGCAGCTTTAGCCCTTCGGGCTCCTACGAGCAGTACTTC.

The genes are TRBV20-1 and TRBJ1-2; no firm D call. The germline V and J ends were trimmed by 2 bases and 5 bases, with 6 bases remaining between them. The CDR3 length is 11 residues. Germline V gives CDR1 DFQATT, CDR2 SNEGSKA (reference sequence). As DNA, the CDR3 is TGCAGTGCTAGACAGGATTATGGCTACACCTTC. It codes for CSARQDYGYTF.

The chain employs TRBV6-2 or TRBV6-3 and TRBJ2-1, with D perhaps given as TRBD1 or TRBD2 (6 bases each). The CDR3 is 16 residues long. Germline values: CDR1 MNHEY, CDR2 SVGEGT. Trimming pared 0 bases from V and 5 bases from J, leaving 14 bases between. This CDR3 is CASSYSANGGHNEQFF. The DNA for the CDR3 is TGTGCCAGCAGTTACTCGGCTAACGGGGGCCACAATGAGCAGTTCTTC.

This clonotype was seen more than once but under ten times. CDR3 sequence: CASSPGQGNADTQYF. CDR3 coding DNA: TGTGCCAGCAGCCCAGGACAGGGGAATGCAGATACGCAGTATTTT. The rearrangement uses TRBV12-3 or TRBV12-4 and TRBJ2-3, with 9 positions matching TRBD1. This CDR3 is built from 15 residues. V lost 6 bases and J lost 4; bases outside the gene matches: 8.

This clonotype was detected only a few times. The V gene is TRBV5-1, the J gene TRBJ1-2, with 9 nucleotides matching TRBD1. Trimming took 4 bases from V and 8 from J; bases not matched to a gene: 6. The CDR3 runs 13 residues. Looked up from germline, CDR1 is SGHRS and CDR2 is YFSETQ. CDR3 DNA: TGCGCCAGCAGCCCTACAGGGGGCAAAGGCTACACCTTC. This codes for CASSPTGGKGYTF.

This rearrangement joins TRBV24-1 to TRBJ2-5, with D unclear. Germline lookup yields CDR1 KGHDR and CDR2 SFDVKD. Trimming took 4 bases from V and 1 from J, leaving 6 bases between them. The CDR3 is 13 residues long. The CDR3 protein is CATSDGFQETQYF. CDR3 in DNA: TGTGCCACCAGTGACGGGTTCCAAGAGACCCAGTACTTC.

This clonotype has more than one count but fewer than ten. The chain employs TRBV24-1 and TRBJ2-1; TRBD1 is a possible D gene (5 bases). Germline CDR1 KGHDR, CDR2 SFDVKD. Trimming took 9 bases from V and 3 from J, leaving 14 bases between them. This CDR3 is 14 amino acids long. CDR3 region: CATGNRFDYNEQFF. The CDR3 nucleotides read TGTGCCACCGGTAACAGGTTCGACTACAATGAGCAGTTCTTC.

The V and J genes are TRBV7-9 and TRBJ2-5; D unclear. V lost 7 bases and J 1 base, leaving 10 bases between the germline ends. Germline V gene lookup returns CDR1 SEHNR and CDR2 FQNEAQ (reference sequence). CDR3 length equals 13 residues. This CDR3 reads CASTGRSQETQYF. The DNA of the CDR3 is TGTGCCAGCACGGGCAGATCCCAAGAGACCCAGTACTTC. Supplemented by reference TRBV7-9 and TRBJ2-5, the full variable domain reads DTGVSQNPRHKITKRGQNVTFRCDPISEHNRLYWYRQTLGQGPEFLTYFQNEAQLEKSRLLSDRFSAERPKGSFSTLEIQRTEQGDSAMYLCASTGRSQETQYFGPGTRLLVL.

The CDR3 DNA reads TGTGCCAGCTCACCCGTACAGTCTAGCGAGCAGTACTTC. Translation gives CASSPVQSSEQYF. This rearrangement joins TRBV18 to TRBJ2-7; D remains ambiguous. V shed 3 bases and J shed 6 bases, with 12 bases lying between them. This CDR3 is 13 amino acids long. Germline CDR1 KGHSH, CDR2 LQKENI.

This clonotype was counted a few times. This chain joins TRBV20-1 and TRBJ2-1, with TRBD2 matching over 8 bases. The CDR3 sequence is 14 residues long. Trimming took 3 bases from V and 6 from J; bases not matched to a gene: 7. CDR1 and CDR2 from the germline V gene are DFQATT and SNEGSKA (reference sequence). The CDR3 loop reads CSASGGAFLNEQFF. The CDR3 DNA reads as TGCAGTGCTAGCGGGGGGGCCTTCCTCAATGAGCAGTTCTTC.

The chain links TRBV5-1 to TRBJ2-5; TRBD1 agrees at 9 bases. The CDR3 is 16 residues long. Per the germline V gene, CDR1 is SGHRS and CDR2 is YFSETQ. Germline trimming cut 4 bases from V and 4 bases from J; bases unmatched to any gene: 11. Here the CDR3 reads CASSIAAGQGGETQYF. The CDR3 DNA follows: TGCGCCAGCAGCATAGCCGCGGGACAGGGAGGAGAGACCCAGTACTTC.

In this sample, this clonotype turned up a few times. The J gene is TRBJ1-5, the V gene TRBV18, with TRBD1 identical over 11 bases. Trimming removed 2 bases from V and 3 bases from J; junction bases left unmatched: 3. Germline V gene lookup returns CDR1 KGHSH and CDR2 LQKENI. This CDR3 spans 16 amino acids. CDR3 DNA sequence: TGTGCCAGCTCACCAACGGACAGGGGGCACAATCAGCCCCAGCATTTT. Its translation: CASSPTDRGHNQPQHF.

This clonotype showed up many times. V gene TRBV3-1 combines with J gene TRBJ1-2, with D possibly being TRBD1 (5 bases). V was clipped by 2 bases and J by 7 bases, with 11 bases between them. Germline V gives CDR1 LGHDT, CDR2 YNNKEL (reference sequence). The CDR3 is 13 amino acids. CDR3 in amino acids: CASSQSQGGGYTF. The DNA of the CDR3 is TGTGCCAGCAGCCAAAGCCAGGGAGGTGGCTACACCTTC.

The gene calls are TRBV7-2 and TRBJ2-4; TRBD1 or TRBD2 may be the D gene (5 bases each). Germline lookup yields CDR1 SGHTA and CDR2 FQGNSA. The CDR3 has 14 residues. V was shortened by 2 bases and J by 5 bases, with 10 bases between the two germline ends. DNA of the CDR3: TGTGCCAGCAGCTTAATTAGGGGAGAAAACATTCAGTACTTC. This sequence encodes CASSLIRGENIQYF.

This clonotype was recorded only once. A single base separates this from a much larger clone, so it may be a read error. The rearrangement joins TRBV29-1 to TRBJ2-7, with D maybe TRBD1 (5 bases). The CDR3 length is 15 residues. V gave up 5 bases and J gave up 2 bases, with 19 bases separating them. The germline V gene encodes CDR1 SQVTM and CDR2 ANQGSEA. Here the CDR3 DNA reads TGCAGCGTTACCCCTCGACAGAGCCCTCCCTACGAGCAGTACTTC. Amino acids: CSVTPRQSPPYEQYF.

The gene calls are TRBV29-1 and TRBJ2-7; perhaps D is TRBD1 or TRBD2 (5 bases each). Germline V gene lookup returns CDR1 SQVTM and CDR2 ANQGSEA. V shed 4 bases and J shed 3 bases, with 19 bases lying between them. The CDR3 length is 15 residues. CDR3 in DNA: TGCAGCGTTGGGACACCCCGAGGGTCCTACTACGAGCAGTACTTC. Residues: CSVGTPRGSYYEQYF.